The 13 T cell receptor beta chains given below trace back to one sample, sequenced in a study of T cells after yellow fever vaccination. Using its own MiXCR run on the 5' RACE reads, TCRdb lists one record per CDR3 protein. The table lists hundreds of thousands of distinct CDR3 sequences, under 9% of them singletons. The sequences come from CD4+ T cells sorted from PBMCs, collected 5 days after the yellow fever booster vaccination. These receptors were obtained from a man aged 18-30 years who received the YFV17D yellow fever vaccine.

The chain is built from TRBV7-2 and TRBJ1-1; D remains ambiguous. The CDR3 has 13 amino acids. Trimming took 3 bases from V and 6 from J, leaving 11 bases between them. Looked up from germline, CDR1 is SGHTA and CDR2 is FQGNSA. The CDR3 loop reads CASSFSRGPEAFF. The CDR3 nucleotides are TGTGCCAGCAGCTTCTCTCGGGGTCCTGAAGCTTTCTTT.

The rearrangement uses TRBV7-8 and TRBJ2-1; D is unresolved. The CDR3 has 12 residues. CDR1 is SGHVS and CDR2 is FQNEAQ in the germline V gene. Deletions cut 5 bases from V and 10 bases from J, with 12 bases between. The CDR3 is CASSPDLGEQFF. Written as DNA, the CDR3 is TGTGCCAGCAGCCCTGACCTCGGGGAGCAGTTCTTC.

The chain employs TRBV9 and TRBJ2-4; D is tentatively TRBD1 or TRBD2 (5 bases each). The V gene lost 3 bases and the J gene lost 2 bases, with 12 bases spanning the gap. The CDR3 spans 15 residues. Germline loops: CDR1 SGDLS, CDR2 YYNGEE. CDR3 sequence: CASSAGGGPKNIQYF. The CDR3 region has the DNA TGTGCCAGCAGCGCCGGTGGGGGACCCAAAAACATTCAGTACTTC. The whole variable domain, remainder taken from reference TRBV9 and TRBJ2-4, is DSGVTQTPKHLITATGQRVTLRCSPRSGDLSVYWYQQSLDQGLQFLIQYYNGEERAKGNILERFSAQQFPDLHSELNLSSLELGDSALYFCASSAGGGPKNIQYFGAGTRLSVL.

This clonotype was seen a few times. The chain employs TRBV9 and TRBJ2-2, with D unclear. CDR1 SGDLS and CDR2 YYNGEE come from the germline V gene. Trimming shortened V by 3 bases and J by 4 bases, and 10 bases separated the two germline ends. The CDR3 loop spans 14 amino acids. The CDR3 nucleotides read TGTGCCAGCAGCGGCCCCTTGCTCACCGGGGAGCTGTTTTTT. It specifies CASSGPLLTGELFF.

The table lists this clonotype with a few counts. The chain joins TRBV19 to TRBJ1-1; D is unclear. The CDR3 totals 13 residues. Germline V gene data show CDR1 as LNHDA and CDR2 as SQIVND (reference sequence). Trimming removed 1 base from V and 1 base from J, with 4 bases in between. The CDR3 coding sequence is TGTGCCAGTAGTATAGTGTCGAACACTGAAGCTTTCTTT. Protein product: CASSIVSNTEAFF.

This clonotype was counted between two and nine times. The chain is built from TRBV11-2 and TRBJ2-2, with 8 bases aligning to TRBD2. From germline, CDR1 is SGHAT and CDR2 FQNNGV. The CDR3 sequence is 15 residues long. With V trimmed by 6 bases and J by 5 bases, 8 bases remained unmatched. CDR3 protein: CASRPPGRATGELFF. CDR3 sequence (DNA): TGTGCCAGCAGACCCCCCGGGAGGGCGACCGGGGAGCTGTTTTTT.

The CDR3 reads CASGALNTDTQYF. The CDR3 nucleotides are TGTGCCAGCGGGGCTTTAAACACAGATACGCAGTATTTT. This chain connects TRBV7-9 to TRBJ2-3; TRBD1 might be the D (5 bases). Germline lookup yields CDR1 SEHNR and CDR2 FQNEAQ (reference sequence). CDR3 size: 13 residues. Trimming cost V 8 bases and J 2 bases, with 11 bases left between them. Based on the CDR3 plus reference TRBV7-9 and TRBJ2-3, the full variable domain is DTGVSQNPRHKITKRGQNVTFRCDPISEHNRLYWYRQTLGQGPEFLTYFQNEAQLEKSRLLSDRFSAERPKGSFSTLEIQRTEQGDSAMYLCASGALNTDTQYFGPGTRLTVL.

The rearrangement links TRBV21-1 to TRBJ2-7. TRBV21-1 is recorded as a pseudogene. This CDR3 has 15 amino acids. The CDR3, as DNA: TGTGCCAGCAGCAAAACTAAGAACAGCCTAAACGAGCAGTACTTC. It translates to CASSKTKNSLNEQYF.

This clonotype was found many times. V is TRBV3-1 and J is TRBJ1-2, with a weak D call TRBD1 (5 bases). The ends were cut back, 1 base at V and 8 bases at J, with 11 bases in the middle. CDR3 length: 13 amino acids. Looked up from germline, CDR1 is LGHDT and CDR2 is YNNKEL (reference sequence). CDR3 sequence reads: CASSQGRGGGYTF. The CDR3 DNA follows: TGTGCCAGCAGCCAAGGTAGGGGAGGAGGCTACACCTTC.

This clonotype was detected only a few times. The chain combines TRBV4-2 with TRBJ2-2; D may be TRBD1 (6 bases). Germline loops: CDR1 LGHNA, CDR2 YNFKEQ. The V end was cut by 0 bases, the J end by 6 bases, with 17 bases between. The CDR3 totals 17 residues. CDR3 sequence (DNA): TGTGCCAGCAGCCAAGATCGGGGCAGGGGTGGATCCGGGGAGCTGTTTTTT. Its protein product is CASSQDRGRGGSGELFF.

In this sample, this clonotype turned up many times. The chain uses TRBV29-1 and TRBJ2-5, with TRBD1 matching 9 bases. V trimming: 7 bases; J trimming: 4 bases; junction bases outside the gene matches: 10. Germline-derived CDR1 and CDR2 are SQVTM and ANQGSEA. This CDR3 has 14 amino acids. CDR3 amino acids: CSAESQGAGETQYF. The CDR3 nucleotides read TGCAGCGCCGAGTCACAGGGGGCGGGAGAGACCCAGTACTTC.

This clonotype was found a few times. This chain links TRBV6-5 with TRBJ1-5; 10 bases agree with TRBD1. The germline V gene has CDR1 MNHEY and CDR2 SVGAGI. J gave up 2 bases and V 10 bases, and 8 bases lay outside the gene matches. The CDR3 totals 15 residues. In DNA, the CDR3 is TGTGCCACTACCGGGACAGGGGAGGGCAATCAGCCCCAGCATTTT. Protein product: CATTGTGEGNQPQHF.

The chain combines TRBV6-6 with TRBJ1-2; tentative D call: TRBD1 (6 bases). The CDR3 loop spans 15 amino acids. V lost 6 bases and J lost 1, with 15 bases in between. From germline, CDR1 is MNHNY and CDR2 SVGAGI (reference sequence). The CDR3, as DNA: TGTGCCAGCAGGAACAGGGAGGGAGTTAACTATGGCTACACCTTC. Translated: CASRNREGVNYGYTF.